The 4 T cell receptor beta chains listed next were all sequenced from one sample in a study of shared clonotypes between healthy human individuals (TCRdb year 2020). The protocol used for the library was the immunoSEQ multiplex PCR assay. The clones in this table, taken by TCRdb from immuneACCESS, are in-frame only. Not every clone is retained; where verified, under half of the shortfall comes from an unresolved V gene, and the cause of the rest is unknown. The sample contains 2 million to 2.5 million clones, 80% to 95% of them found a single time. Together, the top ten hold around 0.35% of the sample. Sequencing input: naive CD4+ T cells from PBMCs. The sample's cell subset or site label, in plain terms: CD45RA+ positively selected. Receptors were obtained from a man between 18 and 29 years old in good health. Some clones in this sample may be carry-over from other donors' samples.

As to this clone: This sample includes further DNA sequences coding for the same CDR3. J is TRBJ2-2 and V is TRBV18; a weak D match, TRBD1 (6 bases). With 6 bases removed from V and 2 bases from J, the gap between germline ends came to 13 bases. CDR1 and CDR2 from the germline V gene are KGHSH and LQKENI. This CDR3 comprises 15 residues. The CDR3 spells CASSPGTTNTGELFF. The DNA for the CDR3 is TGTGCCAGCTCCCCCGGGACAACCAACACCGGGGAGCTGTTTTTT.

This chain links TRBV4-1 with TRBJ1-3, with D possibly being TRBD1 (5 bases). Per germline, CDR1 MGHRA and CDR2 YSYEKL. V shed 1 base and J shed 4 bases, with 14 bases lying between them. There are 16 residues in the CDR3. In DNA, the CDR3 is TGCGCCAGCAGCCAAGTCGGGGCAGGGTACGGAAACACCATATATTTT. Amino acid sequence: CASSQVGAGYGNTIYF.

This rearrangement joins TRBV19 to TRBJ2-5, with 7 bases identical to TRBD1. V trimming: 3 bases; J trimming: 5 bases; junction bases outside the gene matches: 15. Germline lookup yields CDR1 LNHDA and CDR2 SQIVND (reference sequence). This CDR3 has 17 residues. CDR3 nucleotide sequence: TGTGCCAGTAGTATCGGGGCCGGACGAGGGGGCGAGGAGACCCAGTACTTC. Amino acids: CASSIGAGRGGEETQYF. The full variable domain, in which reference TRBV19 and TRBJ2-5 provide the parts outside the CDR3, is DGGITQSPKYLFRKEGQNVTLSCEQNLNHDAMYWYRQDPGQGLRLIYYSQIVNDFQKGDIAEGYSVSREKKESFPLTVTSAQKNPTAFYLCASSIGAGRGGEETQYFGPGTRLLVL.

This chain uses TRBV6-5 with TRBJ1-2, with 8 bases identical to TRBD1. V was pared by 5 bases and J by 7 bases, with 9 bases of the junction left unmatched. The CDR3 runs 14 residues. The germline gives CDR1 MNHEY, CDR2 SVGAGI. CDR3 bases: TGTGCCAGCAGTACCAGGGGGCGTTCGGGTGGCTACACCTTC. Amino acids: CASSTRGRSGGYTF.